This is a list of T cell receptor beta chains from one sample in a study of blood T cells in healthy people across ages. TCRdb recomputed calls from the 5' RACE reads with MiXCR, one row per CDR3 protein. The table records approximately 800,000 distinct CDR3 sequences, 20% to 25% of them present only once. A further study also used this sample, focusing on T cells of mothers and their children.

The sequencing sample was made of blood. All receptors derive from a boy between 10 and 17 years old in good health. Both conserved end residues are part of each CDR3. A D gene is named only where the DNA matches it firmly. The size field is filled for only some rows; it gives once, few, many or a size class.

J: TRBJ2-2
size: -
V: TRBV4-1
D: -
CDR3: CASSQEEGLGAVTGELFF
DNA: TGCGCCAGCAGCCAGGAAGAAGGGCTAGGGGCGGTCACCGGGGAGCTGTTTTTT

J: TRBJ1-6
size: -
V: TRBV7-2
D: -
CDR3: CASSFDRRSPLHF
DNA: TGTGCCAGCAGCTTTGACAGGCGTTCACCCCTCCACTTT

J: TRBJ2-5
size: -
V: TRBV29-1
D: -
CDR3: CSVGKETQYF
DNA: TGCAGCGTGGGGAAAGAGACCCAGTACTTC

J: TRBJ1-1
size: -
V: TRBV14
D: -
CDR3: CASSQGAGGTEAFF
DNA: TGTGCCAGCAGCCAGGGGGCCGGGGGCACTGAAGCTTTCTTT

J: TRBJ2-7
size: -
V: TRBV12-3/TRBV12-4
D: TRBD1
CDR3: CASSPWDRDYEQYF
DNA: TGTGCCAGCAGCCCCTGGGACAGGGACTACGAGCAGTACTTC

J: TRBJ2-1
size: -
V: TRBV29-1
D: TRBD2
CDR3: CSVESSGRYNEQFF
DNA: TGCAGCGTTGAGTCTAGCGGGAGGTACAATGAGCAGTTCTTC

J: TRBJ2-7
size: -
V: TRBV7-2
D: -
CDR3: CASGQSSTYEQYF
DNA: TGTGCCAGCGGACAGTCTAGCACCTACGAGCAGTACTTC

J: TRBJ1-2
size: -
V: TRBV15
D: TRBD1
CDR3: CATSHVWTGENGYTF
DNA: TGTGCCACCAGCCATGTCTGGACAGGGGAGAATGGCTACACCTTC

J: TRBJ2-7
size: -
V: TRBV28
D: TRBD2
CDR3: CASKVAGDLGTYEQYF
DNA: TGTGCCAGCAAAGTGGCGGGGGACCTCGGAACCTACGAGCAGTACTTC

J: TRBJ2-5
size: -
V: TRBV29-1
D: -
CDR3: CSVEWTTTEETQYF
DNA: TGCAGCGTTGAATGGACGACAACCGAGGAGACCCAGTACTTC

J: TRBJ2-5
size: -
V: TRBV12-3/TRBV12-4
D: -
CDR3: CASSLLTTLQETQYF
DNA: TGTGCCAGCAGTTTATTGACTACTTTACAAGAGACCCAGTACTTC

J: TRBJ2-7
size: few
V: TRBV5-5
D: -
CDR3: CASSREFGYEQYF
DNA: TGTGCCAGCAGTAGGGAGTTCGGCTACGAGCAGTACTTC

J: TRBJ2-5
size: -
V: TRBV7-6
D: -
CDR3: CASSHGGLVVETQYF
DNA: TGTGCCAGCAGCCACGGGGGACTGGTTGTGGAGACCCAGTACTTC

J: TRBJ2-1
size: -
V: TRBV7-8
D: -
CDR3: CAGSSGTTSEQFF
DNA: TGTGCCGGCAGCTCCGGGACGACCAGTGAGCAGTTCTTC

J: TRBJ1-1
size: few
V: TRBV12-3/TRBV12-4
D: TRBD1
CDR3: CASSPGQGQKGNTEAFF
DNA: TGTGCCAGCAGTCCCGGACAGGGTCAAAAGGGGAACACTGAAGCTTTCTTT

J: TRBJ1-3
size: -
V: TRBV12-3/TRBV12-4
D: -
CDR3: CASRSLIAGNTIYF
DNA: TGTGCCAGCAGGTCTCTGATTGCTGGAAACACCATATATTTT

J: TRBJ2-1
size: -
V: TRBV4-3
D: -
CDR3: CASSQVKLGSSYNEQFF
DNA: TGCGCCAGCAGCCAAGTAAAGTTGGGTTCGTCCTACAATGAGCAGTTCTTC

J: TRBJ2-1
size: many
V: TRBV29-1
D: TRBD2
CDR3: CSVVSGSGNEQFF
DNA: TGCAGCGTTGTTAGCGGGAGTGGTAATGAGCAGTTCTTC

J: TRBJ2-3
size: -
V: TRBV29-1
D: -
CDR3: CSVEDLVAGDTQYF
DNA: TGCAGCGTTGAAGATCTAGTTGCTGGAGATACGCAGTATTTT

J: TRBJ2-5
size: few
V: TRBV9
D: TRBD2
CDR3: CASSARGGTSGQETQYF
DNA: TGTGCCAGCAGCGCCCGGGGGGGGACTAGCGGACAAGAGACCCAGTACTTC

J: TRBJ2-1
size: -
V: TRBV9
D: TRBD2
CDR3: CASSARPVTSGINEQFF
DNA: TGTGCCAGCAGCGCGAGGCCCGTGACTAGCGGGATCAATGAGCAGTTCTTC

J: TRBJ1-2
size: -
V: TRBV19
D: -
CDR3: CASSILAGSNYGYTF
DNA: TGTGCCAGTAGTATACTCGCAGGGAGTAACTATGGCTACACCTTC

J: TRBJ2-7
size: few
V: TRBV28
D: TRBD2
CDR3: CASSLWGQGLPYEQYF
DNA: TGTGCCAGCAGTTTATGGGGGCAGGGACTACCCTACGAGCAGTACTTC

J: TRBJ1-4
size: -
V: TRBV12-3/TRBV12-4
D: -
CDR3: CASSILGTGDEKLFF
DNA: TGTGCCAGCAGTATTCTCGGGACGGGGGATGAAAAACTGTTTTTT

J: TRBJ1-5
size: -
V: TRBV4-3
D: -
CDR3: CASSPGVGDQPQHF
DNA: TGCGCCAGCAGCCCTGGCGTCGGGGATCAGCCCCAGCATTTT

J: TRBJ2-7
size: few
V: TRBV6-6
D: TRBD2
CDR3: CASSYFAGGSSYEQYF
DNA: TGTGCCAGCAGTTATTTTGCGGGAGGGAGTAGCTACGAGCAGTACTTC